This T cell receptor beta chain derives from a study of identifying expanded T cells in peripheral blood. Produced via immunoSEQ multiplex PCR; TCRdb's table is partial and in-frame only. The sample gives about 80,000 clones, around nine tenths of which show up once; roughly 7% is in the top ten. The sample taken for sequencing was blood. The source of this sequence is a person between 18 and 75 years old in good health.

The CDR3 here is CASGNRAAANYGYTF. The CDR3 DNA reads as TGTGCTAGTGGTAACAGGGCCGCGGCTAACTATGGCTACACCTTC. This chain joins TRBV12-5 and TRBJ1-2; the D gene is possibly TRBD1 (6 bases). The CDR3 totals 15 residues. Per germline, CDR1 LGHNT and CDR2 FRNRAP. Trimming stripped 5 bases from V and 0 bases from J, with 13 bases between. The variable domain in full, with the rest retrieved from reference TRBV12-5 and TRBJ1-2, is DARVTQTPRHKVTEMGQEVTMRCQPILGHNTVFWYRQTMMQGLELLAYFRNRAPLDDSGMPKDRFSAEMPDATLATLKIQPSEPRDSAVYFCASGNRAAANYGYTFGSGTRLTVV.